This T cell receptor beta chain was observed in a study of cytomegalovirus exposure and HLA in healthy donors. Regarding donors, all were healthy bone marrow donors. Findings of the study overall: For most subjects, TCR beta sequences were reported to predict HLA-A and HLA-B alleles with accuracy.

Amplification used 60 Vbeta primers and 13 Jbeta primers. Sequencing used immunoSEQ multiplex PCR; TCRdb keeps in-frame clones, though not all of them. The sample has roughly 100,000 clones, about three quarters seen once; the top ten hold about 5.2%. As for this clone: Its antigen remains unknown.

Source material: PBMCs. The sequence derives from a female donor in good health and CMV-seropositive.

The CDR3 bases are TGTGCCAGCAGCTCGGACAGGGGGCATGGAAACACCATATATTTT. This translates into CASSSDRGHGNTIYF. The chain recombines TRBV5-4 with TRBJ1-3, with TRBD1 matching over 11 bases. The CDR3 is made up of 15 amino acids. Germline CDR1 SGHNT, CDR2 YYREEE (reference sequence). J lost 3 bases, V lost 3 bases, and 2 bases had no gene match. Full variable domain (outside the CDR3, taken from reference TRBV5-4 and TRBJ1-3): ETGVTQSPTHLIKTRGQQVTLRCSSQSGHNTVSWYQQALGQGPQFIFQYYREEENGRGNFPPRFSGLQFPNYSSELNVNALELDDSALYLCASSSDRGHGNTIYFGEGSWLTVV.